This T cell receptor beta chain is drawn from a study of T cell responses to AZD1222 COVID-19 vaccine. Repertoires were generated with immunoSEQ multiplex PCR, while TCRdb's copy carries only in-frame clones and drops some. The table lists 100,000 or so clones, roughly 85% of them singletons. Germline CDR1 LNHDA, CDR2 SQIVND (reference sequence). The CDR3 length is 14 residues. V was clipped by 3 bases and J by 4 bases, with 12 bases between them. Sample: peripheral blood, taken on day 0 of AZD1222 vaccination. The gene calls are TRBV19 and TRBJ1-2, with a tentative D call TRBD1 (5 bases). This clonotype originated in an adult in good health. Written as DNA, the CDR3 is TGTGCCAGTAGTATTCCCGGGACTCTCTATGGCTACACCTTC. Translation gives CASSIPGTLYGYTF.